This T cell receptor beta chain was recorded in a study of cytomegalovirus exposure and HLA in healthy donors. As for the study in general: An early release of data contained roughly 86 million unique TCRs, which came from HLA-typed donors.

This clone was observed a few times. Its matching antigen is unknown. Overall study results and limits: Common viral pathogens were later found to be apparently linked to several of the most significant clusters.

J lost 2 bases, V lost 5 bases, and 13 bases had no gene match. This CDR3 has 17 residues. Germline loops: CDR1 MNHEY, CDR2 SMNVEV (reference sequence). This PCR relied on a set of 60 Vbeta primers and 13 Jbeta primers. Method: immunoSEQ multiplex PCR; TCRdb's copy keeps in-frame clones and lacks some. Counted here are some 150,000 clones, roughly 71% occurring once; the ten biggest clones make up about 7%. The V and J genes are TRBV27 and TRBJ1-2, with TRBD1 identical over 8 bases. The TCR comes from a man in his thirties or forties in good health and CMV-seronegative. The sample was PBMCs. For the CDR3, the DNA is TGTGCCAGCAGTCCCTCGACAGGGGAGATTGTCAACTATGGCTACACCTTC. Translating gives CASSPSTGEIVNYGYTF.